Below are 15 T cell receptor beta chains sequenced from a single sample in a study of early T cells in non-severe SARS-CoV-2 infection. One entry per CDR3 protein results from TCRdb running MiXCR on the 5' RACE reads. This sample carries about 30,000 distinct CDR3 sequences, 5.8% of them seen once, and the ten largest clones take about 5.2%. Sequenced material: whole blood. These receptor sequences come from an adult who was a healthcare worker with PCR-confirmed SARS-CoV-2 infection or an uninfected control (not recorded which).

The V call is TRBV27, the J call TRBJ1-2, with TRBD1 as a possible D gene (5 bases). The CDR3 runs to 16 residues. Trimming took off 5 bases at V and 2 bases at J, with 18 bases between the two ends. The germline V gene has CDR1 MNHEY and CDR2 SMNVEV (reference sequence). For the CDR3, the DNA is TGTGCCAGCAGTAAGTTCTCCGGGACGGTGAACTATGGCTACACCTTC. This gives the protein CASSKFSGTVNYGYTF.

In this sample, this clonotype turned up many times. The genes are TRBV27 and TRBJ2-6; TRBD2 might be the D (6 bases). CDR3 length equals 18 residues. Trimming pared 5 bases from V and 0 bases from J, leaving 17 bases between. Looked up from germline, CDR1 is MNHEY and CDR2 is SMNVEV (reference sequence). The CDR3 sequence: CASSLSRDFGSGANVLTF. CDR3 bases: TGTGCCAGCAGTCTCTCTCGGGACTTTGGCTCTGGGGCCAACGTCCTGACTTTC.

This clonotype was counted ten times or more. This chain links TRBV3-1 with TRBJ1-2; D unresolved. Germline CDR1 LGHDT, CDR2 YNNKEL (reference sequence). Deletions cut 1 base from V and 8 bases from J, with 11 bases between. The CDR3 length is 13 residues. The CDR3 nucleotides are TGTGCCAGCAGCCAAGGAGATATCTACGGCTACACCTTC. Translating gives CASSQGDIYGYTF.

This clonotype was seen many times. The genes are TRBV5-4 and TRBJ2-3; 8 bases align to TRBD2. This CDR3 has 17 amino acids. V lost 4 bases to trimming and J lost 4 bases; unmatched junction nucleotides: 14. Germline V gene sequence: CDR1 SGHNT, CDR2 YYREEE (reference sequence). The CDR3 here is CASSLRTGSGTADTQYF. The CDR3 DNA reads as TGTGCCAGCAGCCTTAGGACTGGTAGCGGGACGGCAGATACGCAGTATTTT.

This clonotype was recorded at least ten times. CDR3 nucleotides: TGTGCCAGCAGCCTGGGGACAGTCCAAGAGACCCAGTACTTC. Its translation: CASSLGTVQETQYF. The rearrangement joins TRBV7-6 to TRBJ2-5, with 7 bases that match TRBD1. The V gene end was trimmed by 5 bases and the J gene end by 1 base; junction bases not matched to a gene: 4. Germline V gene sequence: CDR1 SGHVS, CDR2 FNYEAQ. There are 14 residues in the CDR3. Filled out from reference TRBV7-6 and TRBJ2-5, the complete variable domain reads GAGVSQSPRYKVTKRGQDVALRCDPISGHVSLYWYRQALGQGPEFLTYFNYEAQQDKSGLPNDRFSAERPEGSISTLTIQRTEQRDSAMYRCASSLGTVQETQYFGPGTRLLVL.

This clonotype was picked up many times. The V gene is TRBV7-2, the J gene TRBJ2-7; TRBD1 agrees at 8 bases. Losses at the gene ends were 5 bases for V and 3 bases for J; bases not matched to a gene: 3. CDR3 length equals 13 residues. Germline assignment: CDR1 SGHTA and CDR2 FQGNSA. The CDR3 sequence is CASSPGTGYEQYF. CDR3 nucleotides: TGTGCCAGCAGCCCCGGGACAGGCTACGAGCAGTACTTC. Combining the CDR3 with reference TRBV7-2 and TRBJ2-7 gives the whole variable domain GAGVSQSPSNKVTEKGKDVELRCDPISGHTALYWYRQSLGQGLEFLIYFQGNSAPDKSGLPSDRFSAERTGGSVSTLTIQRTQQEDSAVYLCASSPGTGYEQYFGPGTRLTVT.

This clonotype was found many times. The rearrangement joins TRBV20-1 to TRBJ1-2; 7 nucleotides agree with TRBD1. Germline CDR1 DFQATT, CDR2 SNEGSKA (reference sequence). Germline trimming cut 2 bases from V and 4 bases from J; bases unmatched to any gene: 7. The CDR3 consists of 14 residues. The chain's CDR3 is CSARISDRVYGYTF. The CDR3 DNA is TGCAGTGCTAGAATCTCCGACAGGGTCTATGGCTACACCTTC.

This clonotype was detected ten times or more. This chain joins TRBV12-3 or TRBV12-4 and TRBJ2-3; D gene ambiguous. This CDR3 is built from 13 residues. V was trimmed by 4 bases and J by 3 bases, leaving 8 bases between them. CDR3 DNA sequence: TGTGCCAGCAGTTCACAGCAAACAGATACGCAGTATTTT. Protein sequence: CASSSQQTDTQYF.

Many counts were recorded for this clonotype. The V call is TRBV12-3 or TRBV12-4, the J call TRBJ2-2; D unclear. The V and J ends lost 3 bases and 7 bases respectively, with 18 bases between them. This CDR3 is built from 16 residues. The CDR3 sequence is CASSFRVLPRHGELFF. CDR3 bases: TGTGCCAGCAGTTTTCGGGTCTTACCGCGGCACGGGGAGCTGTTTTTT.

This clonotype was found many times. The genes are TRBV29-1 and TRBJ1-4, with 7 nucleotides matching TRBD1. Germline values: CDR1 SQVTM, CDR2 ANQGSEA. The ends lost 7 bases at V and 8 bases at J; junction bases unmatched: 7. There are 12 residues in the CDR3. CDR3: CSASGGQEKLFF. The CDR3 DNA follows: TGCAGCGCAAGCGGGGGACAGGAAAAACTGTTTTTT.

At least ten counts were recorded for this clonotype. CDR3 in DNA: TGTGCCAGCCTTCCAGGAACCACCGGGGAGCTGTTTTTT. Encoded protein: CASLPGTTGELFF. The V gene is TRBV28, the J gene TRBJ2-2; D is undetermined. Germline V lookup: CDR1 MDHEN, CDR2 SYDVKM. The CDR3 sequence is 13 residues long. The germline V and J ends were trimmed by 8 bases and 4 bases, with 11 bases remaining between them.

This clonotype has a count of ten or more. This chain's CDR3 is CASSPRDYYEQYF. CDR3 nucleotides: TGTGCCAGCAGTCCCCGGGACTACTACGAGCAGTACTTC. This chain connects TRBV28 to TRBJ2-7; 7 nucleotides align to TRBD2. Trimming cost V 5 bases and J 3 bases; bases outside gene matches: 4. Germline CDR1 reads MDHEN; CDR2 reads SYDVKM. The length of the CDR3 is 13 residues.

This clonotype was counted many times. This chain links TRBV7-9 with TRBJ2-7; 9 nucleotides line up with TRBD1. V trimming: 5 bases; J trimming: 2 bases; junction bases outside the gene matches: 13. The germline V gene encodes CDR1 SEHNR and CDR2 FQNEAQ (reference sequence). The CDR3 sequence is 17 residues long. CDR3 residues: CASSIPSAGQGPYEQYF. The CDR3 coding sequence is TGTGCCAGCAGCATCCCCTCAGCGGGACAGGGTCCCTACGAGCAGTACTTC.

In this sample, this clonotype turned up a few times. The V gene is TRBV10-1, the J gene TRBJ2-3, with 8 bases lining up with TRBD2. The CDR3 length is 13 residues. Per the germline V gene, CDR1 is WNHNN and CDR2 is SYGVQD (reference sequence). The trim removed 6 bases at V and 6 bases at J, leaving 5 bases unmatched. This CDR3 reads CASRGGLADTQYF. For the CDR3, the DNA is TGCGCCAGCAGAGGAGGACTAGCTGATACGCAGTATTTT.

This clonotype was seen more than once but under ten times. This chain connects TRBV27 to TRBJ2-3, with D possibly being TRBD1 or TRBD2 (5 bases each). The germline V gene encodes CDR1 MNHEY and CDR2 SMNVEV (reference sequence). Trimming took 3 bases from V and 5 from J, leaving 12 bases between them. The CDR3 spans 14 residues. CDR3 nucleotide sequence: TGTGCCAGCAGTTTTGAGGGGTATCTAGATACGCAGTATTTT. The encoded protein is CASSFEGYLDTQYF.